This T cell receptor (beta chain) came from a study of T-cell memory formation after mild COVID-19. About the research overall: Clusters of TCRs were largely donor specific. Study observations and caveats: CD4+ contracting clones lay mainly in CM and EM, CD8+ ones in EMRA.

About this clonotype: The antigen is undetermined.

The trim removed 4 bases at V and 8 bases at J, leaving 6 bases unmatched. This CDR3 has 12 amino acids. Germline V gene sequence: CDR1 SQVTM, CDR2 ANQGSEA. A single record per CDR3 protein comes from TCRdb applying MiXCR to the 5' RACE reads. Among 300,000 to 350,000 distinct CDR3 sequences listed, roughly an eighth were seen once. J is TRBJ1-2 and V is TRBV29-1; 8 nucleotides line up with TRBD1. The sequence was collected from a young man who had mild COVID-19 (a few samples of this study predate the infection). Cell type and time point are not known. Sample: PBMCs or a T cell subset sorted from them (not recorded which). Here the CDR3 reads CSVAGTGLGYTF. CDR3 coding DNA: TGCAGCGTTGCCGGGACAGGTTTAGGCTACACCTTC. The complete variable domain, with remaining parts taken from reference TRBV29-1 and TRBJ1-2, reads SAVISQKPSRDICQRGTSLTIQCQVDSQVTMMFWYRQQPGQSLTLIATANQGSEATYESGFVIDKFPISRPNLTFSTLTVSNMSPEDSSIYLCSVAGTGLGYTFGSGTRLTVV.